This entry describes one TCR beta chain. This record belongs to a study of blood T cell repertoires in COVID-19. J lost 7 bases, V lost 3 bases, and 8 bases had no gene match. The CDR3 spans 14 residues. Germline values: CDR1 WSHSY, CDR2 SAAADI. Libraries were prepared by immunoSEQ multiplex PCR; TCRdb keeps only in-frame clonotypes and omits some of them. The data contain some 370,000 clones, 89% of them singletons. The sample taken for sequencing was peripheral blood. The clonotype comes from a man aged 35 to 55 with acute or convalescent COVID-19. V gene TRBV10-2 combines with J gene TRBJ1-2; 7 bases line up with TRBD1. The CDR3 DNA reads TGCGCCAGCAGTGATGACAGGGAAATGAGTGGCTACACCTTC. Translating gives CASSDDREMSGYTF.